The present T cell receptor (beta chain) was sequenced within a study of radiotherapy plus CTLA-4 blockade in lung cancer listed by TCRdb under 2018. About the full investigation: Among enrolled patients, approximately 17% had an objective response and roughly 30% reached disease control.

Findings and caveats that apply to the study as a whole: After treatment with radiotherapy and ipilimumab, TCR clones that originated in tumors expanded in peripheral blood. The strongest predictors of response, as reported, were early dynamic changes in blood T cell clones along with a rise in serum interferon-beta after radiation.

From its cysteine to its phenylalanine, the CDR3 spans 17 amino acids. Only the CDR3 portion is preserved as DNA: 51 bases, with reading frame beginning at the first base. V was cut back by 0 bases and J by 6 bases, leaving a gap of 15 bases between them. CDR1 is given as LNHDA and CDR2 as SQIVND, both from the germline V gene (reference sequence). The library relied on the immunoSEQ multiplex PCR assay. The clones in this table, taken by TCRdb from immuneACCESS, are in-frame only. Not every clone is retained; where verified, under half of the shortfall comes from an unresolved V gene, and the cause of the rest is unknown. Recorded for this sample are roughly 110,000 clones; roughly 86% of them occurred a single time. 3.3% of the sample goes to the ten largest clones. The study evaluated CTLA-4 blockade (ipilimumab) given together with focal radiation therapy in patients who had chemo-refractory metastatic non-small-cell lung cancer.

As to this clone: Its cognate antigen has yet to be identified. No base-level quality is on record; no much larger clone is a single base apart.

Recombination linked TRBV19 to TRBJ1-6; 5 matching bases give a weak D call of TRBD1. The material was peripheral blood, obtained from a patient treated with radiotherapy plus ipilimumab. This TCR came from a human donor with non-small cell lung cancer that progressed on radiotherapy plus ipilimumab. Some clones in this sample may be carry-over from other donors' samples. This receptor carries the CDR3 CASSIDFRGRSNSPLHF. The DNA sequence is TGTGCCAGTAGTATAGACTTTCGGGGACGTAGTAATTCACCCCTCCACTTT.